This T cell receptor beta chain was sequenced in a study of OX40 agonist ivuxolimab in advanced cancers. Whole-study context: Dose-escalation patients suffered from hepatocellular carcinoma, melanoma, renal cell or head and neck cancer. Having had anti-PD-1, anti-PD-L1 or anti-CTLA-4 therapy before was allowed, and roughly 39% had some.

Whole-study results and caveats: Averaging showed that CD8+ T cells had more expanded clones than CD4+ did. Doses of 0.1 to 3.0 mg/kg were accompanied by clonal expansion of CD4+ and CD8+ blood T cells by week 6.

Repertoires were generated with immunoSEQ multiplex PCR, while TCRdb's copy carries only in-frame clones and drops some. The data show tens of thousands of clones, around 83% seen once. From germline, CDR1 is SGHVS and CDR2 FNYEAQ. Trimming cost V 4 bases and J 4 bases, with 13 bases left between them. The CDR3 is made up of 14 amino acids. This clone qualifies as large. Its antigen is not identified. The specimen was CD4+ or CD8+ T cells sorted from blood, collected in a trial of the OX40 agonist ivuxolimab. V is TRBV7-6 and J is TRBJ1-2, with a weak D call TRBD1 (5 bases). The receptor's source is an adult with an advanced solid tumor such as melanoma, head and neck, liver or kidney cancer. The CDR3 coding sequence is TGTGCCAGCAGCTCGAGTGGGGCAGCCTATGGCTACACCTTC. As protein: CASSSSGAAYGYTF. The entire variable domain, with the rest obtained from reference TRBV7-6 and TRBJ1-2, is as follows: GAGVSQSPRYKVTKRGQDVALRCDPISGHVSLYWYRQALGQGPEFLTYFNYEAQQDKSGLPNDRFSAERPEGSISTLTIQRTEQRDSAMYRCASSSSGAAYGYTFGSGTRLTVV.